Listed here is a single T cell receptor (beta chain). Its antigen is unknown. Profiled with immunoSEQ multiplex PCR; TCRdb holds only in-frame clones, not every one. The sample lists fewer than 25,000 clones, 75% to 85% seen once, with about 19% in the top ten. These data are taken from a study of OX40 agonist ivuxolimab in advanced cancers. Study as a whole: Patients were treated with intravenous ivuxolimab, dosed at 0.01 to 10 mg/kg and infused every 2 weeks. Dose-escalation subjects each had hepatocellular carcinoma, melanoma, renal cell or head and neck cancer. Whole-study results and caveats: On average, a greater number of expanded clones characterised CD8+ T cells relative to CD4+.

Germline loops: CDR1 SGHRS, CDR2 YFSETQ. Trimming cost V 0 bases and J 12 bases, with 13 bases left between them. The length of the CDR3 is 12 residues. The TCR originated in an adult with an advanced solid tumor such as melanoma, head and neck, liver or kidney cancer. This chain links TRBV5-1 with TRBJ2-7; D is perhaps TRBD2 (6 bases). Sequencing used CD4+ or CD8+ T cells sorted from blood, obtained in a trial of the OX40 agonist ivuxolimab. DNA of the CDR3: TGCGCCAGCAGCTTGGAAGGGTTTAGCGGGTACTTC. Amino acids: CASSLEGFSGYF.